This TCR beta chain was obtained from a study of blood T cells in healthy people across ages. CDR1 is SNHLY and CDR2 is FYNNEI in the germline V gene. The V and J ends lost 5 bases and 4 bases, in that order; junction bases with no gene match: 8. This CDR3 has 15 amino acids. A few counts support this clonotype. A second PCR, run for about 6 to 11 cycles, used a sample-barcoded 5' primer plus a J-beta primer mix. TCRdb reprocessed the 5' RACE reads via MiXCR and lists one record per CDR3 protein. The repertoire holds approximately 600,000 distinct CDR3 sequences, with under 70% as singletons. This receptor was taken from a man aged 60 to 69 in good health. This chain connects TRBV2 to TRBJ2-4; 7 bases are a match to TRBD1. The specimen was blood. The CDR3 here is CASSSLTGNKNIQYF. CDR3 sequence (DNA): TGTGCCAGCAGTTCCCTGACAGGGAATAAAAACATTCAGTACTTC. Drawing the rest from reference TRBV2 and TRBJ2-4, the complete variable domain is EPEVTQTPSHQVTQMGQEVILRCVPISNHLYFYWYRQILGQKVEFLVSFYNNEISEKSEIFDDQFSVERPDGSNFTLKIRSTKLEDSAMYFCASSSLTGNKNIQYFGAGTRLSVL.